This T cell receptor (beta chain) appears in the sequencing data of a study of cytomegalovirus exposure and HLA in healthy donors. Vbeta (60) and Jbeta (13) primers were used in the PCR. Profiled with immunoSEQ multiplex PCR; TCRdb holds only in-frame clones, not every one. The table has 95,000 to 150,000 clones, roughly four fifths seen once. Trimming at V came to 3 bases and at J to 7 bases, leaving 5 bases not matched to a gene. The CDR3 loop spans 13 amino acids. Germline V gene lookup returns CDR1 MDHEN and CDR2 SYDVKM. Sequenced input: PBMCs. The genes are TRBV28 and TRBJ1-2; 7 bases agree with TRBD1. The origin of this receptor is a man aged 50-60 years in good health and CMV-seronegative. The CDR3: CASSLSGGGGYTF. DNA for the CDR3: TGTGCCAGCAGTTTGTCAGGGGGTGGTGGCTACACCTTC.